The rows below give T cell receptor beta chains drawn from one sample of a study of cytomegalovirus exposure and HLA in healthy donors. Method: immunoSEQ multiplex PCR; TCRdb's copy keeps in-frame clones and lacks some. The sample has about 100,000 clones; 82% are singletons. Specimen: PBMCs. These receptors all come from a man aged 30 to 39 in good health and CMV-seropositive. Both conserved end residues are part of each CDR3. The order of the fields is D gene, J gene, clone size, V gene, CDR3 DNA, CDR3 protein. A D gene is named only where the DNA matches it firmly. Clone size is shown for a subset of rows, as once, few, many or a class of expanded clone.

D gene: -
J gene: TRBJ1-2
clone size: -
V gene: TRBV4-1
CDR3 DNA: TGCGCCAGCAGCCAAGAAGGACTTAACTATGGCTACACCTTC
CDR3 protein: CASSQEGLNYGYTF

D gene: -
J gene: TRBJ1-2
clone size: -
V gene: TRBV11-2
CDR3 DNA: TGTGCCAGCAGCACCCGGGAGGGTCGATCTGGCTACACCTTC
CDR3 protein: CASSTREGRSGYTF

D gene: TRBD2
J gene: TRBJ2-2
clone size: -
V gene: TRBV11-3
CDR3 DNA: TGTGCCAGCAGCTTGGTGACGGGACTAGGGACCGGGGAGCTGTTTTTT
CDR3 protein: CASSLVTGLGTGELFF

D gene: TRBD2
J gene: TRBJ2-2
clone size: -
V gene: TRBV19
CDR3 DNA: TGTGCCAGTAGTATCTGGGGACTAGCGGTGAACACCGGGGAGCTGTTTTTT
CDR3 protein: CASSIWGLAVNTGELFF

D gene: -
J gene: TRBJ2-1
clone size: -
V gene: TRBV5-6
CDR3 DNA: TGTGCCAGCAGCCGGGCCGAGACAGGAAACTACAATGAGCAGTTCTTC
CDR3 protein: CASSRAETGNYNEQFF

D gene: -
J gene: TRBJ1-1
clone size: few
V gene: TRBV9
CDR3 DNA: TGTGCCAGCAGCGGACACTTGAACACTGAAGCTTTCTTT
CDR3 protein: CASSGHLNTEAFF

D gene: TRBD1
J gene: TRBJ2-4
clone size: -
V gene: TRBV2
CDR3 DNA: TGTGCCAGTCTGGTGGACAGGGCCAAAAACATTCAGTACTTC
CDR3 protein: CASLVDRAKNIQYF

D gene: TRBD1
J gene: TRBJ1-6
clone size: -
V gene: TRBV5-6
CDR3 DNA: TGTGCCAGCAGCTTGGGGACAGGGGCACGATCACCCCTCCACTTT
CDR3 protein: CASSLGTGARSPLHF

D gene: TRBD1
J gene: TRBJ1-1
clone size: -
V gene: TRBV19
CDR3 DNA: TGTGCCAGTAGTAGCCCCTCGACAGGGACGCGGGGAGCTTTCTTT
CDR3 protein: CASSSPSTGTRGAFF

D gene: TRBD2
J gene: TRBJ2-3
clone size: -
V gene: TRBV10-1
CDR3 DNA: TGCGCCAGCAGTCCTCGGGGAGGGGCCATTACAGATACGCAGTATTTT
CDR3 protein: CASSPRGGAITDTQYF

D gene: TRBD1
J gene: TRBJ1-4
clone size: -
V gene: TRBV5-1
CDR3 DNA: TGCGCCAGCAGCTTTGGGACAGGGGATGAAAAACTGTTTTTT
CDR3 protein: CASSFGTGDEKLFF

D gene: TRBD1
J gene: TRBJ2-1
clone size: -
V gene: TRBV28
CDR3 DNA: TGTGCCAGCAGAGGACAGGGGGTCAGTGAGCAGTTCTTC
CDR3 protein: CASRGQGVSEQFF

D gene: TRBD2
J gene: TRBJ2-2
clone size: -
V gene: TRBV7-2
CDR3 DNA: TGTGCCAGCAGCCGAGGGTCTAGCGGCCGTCCGGGCACCGGGGAGCTGTTTTTT
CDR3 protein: CASSRGSSGRPGTGELFF

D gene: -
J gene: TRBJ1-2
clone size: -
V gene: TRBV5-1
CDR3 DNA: TGCGCCAGCAGCTCCCGGGAGGCGGCCTATGGCTACACCTTC
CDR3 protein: CASSSREAAYGYTF

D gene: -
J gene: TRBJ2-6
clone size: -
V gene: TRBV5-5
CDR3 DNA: TGTGCCAGCAGCGGAAATCACAACAGCCTCTCTGGGGCCAACGTCCTGACTTTC
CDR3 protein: CASSGNHNSLSGANVLTF

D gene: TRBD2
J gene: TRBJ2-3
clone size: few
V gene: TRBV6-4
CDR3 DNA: TGTGCCAGCAGTGCGAGCGGGGGGGCCGCAGATACGCAGTATTTT
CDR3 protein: CASSASGGAADTQYF

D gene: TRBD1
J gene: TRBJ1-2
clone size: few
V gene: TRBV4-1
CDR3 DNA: TGCGCCAGCAGCCCGTTACAGGGGGCCCCACCCTATGGCTACACCTTC
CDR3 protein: CASSPLQGAPPYGYTF

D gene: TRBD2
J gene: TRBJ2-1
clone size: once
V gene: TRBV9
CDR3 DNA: TGTGCCAGCAGCGTAGATAATAGCGGGGGGGCCGGTGAGCAGTTCTTC
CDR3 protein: CASSVDNSGGAGEQFF

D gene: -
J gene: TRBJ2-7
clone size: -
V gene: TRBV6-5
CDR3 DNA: TGTGCCAGCACAACGGGGGGCTCATACTACGAGCAGTACTTC
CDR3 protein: CASTTGGSYYEQYF

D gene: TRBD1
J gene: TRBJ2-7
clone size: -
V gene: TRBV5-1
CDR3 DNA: TGCGCCAGCAGCTTGGGGGGACAGCGGATCGACGAGCAGTACTTC
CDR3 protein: CASSLGGQRIDEQYF

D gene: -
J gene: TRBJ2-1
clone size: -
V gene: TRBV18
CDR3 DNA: TGTGCCAGCTCACCCCAGAACGGACTGGCGTTCTCCTACAATGAGCAGTTCTTC
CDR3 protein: CASSPQNGLAFSYNEQFF

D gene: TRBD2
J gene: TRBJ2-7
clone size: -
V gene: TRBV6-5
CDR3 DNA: TGTGCCAGCAGTTACGCGGGGGAATACGAGCAGTACTTC
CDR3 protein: CASSYAGEYEQYF

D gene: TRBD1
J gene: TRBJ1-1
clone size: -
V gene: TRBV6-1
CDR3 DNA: TGTGCCAGCAGTGAGGGGGACAGGAGGAGCGCGGCTTTCTTT
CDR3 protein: CASSEGDRRSAAFF

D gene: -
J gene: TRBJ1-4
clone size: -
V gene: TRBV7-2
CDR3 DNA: TGTGCCAGCAGGAGGGGGGGGAAGGGTGAAAAACTGTTTTTT
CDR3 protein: CASRRGGKGEKLFF

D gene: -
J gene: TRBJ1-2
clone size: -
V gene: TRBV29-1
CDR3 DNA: TGCAGCGTTGGGACAGACGGAGGCTACACCTTC
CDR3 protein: CSVGTDGGYTF

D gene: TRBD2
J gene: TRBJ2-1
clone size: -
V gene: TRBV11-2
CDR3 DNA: TGTGCCAGCAGCGGCGACGGGGGGGGATACGATGAGCAGTTCTTC
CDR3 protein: CASSGDGGGYDEQFF

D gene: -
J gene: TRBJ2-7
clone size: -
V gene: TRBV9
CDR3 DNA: TGTGCCAGCAGCCCGTCCTCAGGGTACGAGCAGTACTTC
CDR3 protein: CASSPSSGYEQYF

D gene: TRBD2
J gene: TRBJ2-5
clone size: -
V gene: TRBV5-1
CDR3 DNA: TGCGCCAGCAGCTACCAGGGAGGGCAAGAGACCCAGTACTTC
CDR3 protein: CASSYQGGQETQYF

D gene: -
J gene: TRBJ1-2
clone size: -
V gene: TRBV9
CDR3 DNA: TGTGCCAGCAGCGTCGAGTTTTATGGCTACACCTTC
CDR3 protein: CASSVEFYGYTF

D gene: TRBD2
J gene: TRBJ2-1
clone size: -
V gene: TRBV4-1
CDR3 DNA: TGCGCCAGCAGCCAGGCCGGACTAGCGGGGGCTAATGAGCAGTTCTTC
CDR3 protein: CASSQAGLAGANEQFF

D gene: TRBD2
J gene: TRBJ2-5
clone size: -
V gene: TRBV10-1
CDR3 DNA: TGCGCCAGCAGTGACCTTAGCGGGGAAGAGACCCAGTACTTC
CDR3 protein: CASSDLSGEETQYF

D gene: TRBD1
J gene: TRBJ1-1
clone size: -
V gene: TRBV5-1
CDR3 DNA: TGCGCCAGCAGCTTGAGGACAGGGGAAGCTTTCTTT
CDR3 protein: CASSLRTGEAFF

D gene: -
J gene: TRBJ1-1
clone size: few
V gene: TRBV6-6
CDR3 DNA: TGTGCCAGCAGCCGCGATCCCACTGAAGCTTTCTTT
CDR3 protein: CASSRDPTEAFF

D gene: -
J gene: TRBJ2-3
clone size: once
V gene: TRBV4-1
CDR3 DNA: TGCGCCAGCAGCCAAGTACTAGGGCCCACAGATACGCAGTATTTT
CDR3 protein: CASSQVLGPTDTQYF

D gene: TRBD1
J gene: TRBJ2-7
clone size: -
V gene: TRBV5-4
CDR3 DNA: TGTGCCAGCAGCTCACAGGGGGCTGGCTACGAGCAGTACTTC
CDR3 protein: CASSSQGAGYEQYF

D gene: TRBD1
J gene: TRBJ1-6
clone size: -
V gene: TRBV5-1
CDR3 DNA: TGCGCCAGCAGCTATGGGACAGTAAATAATTCACCCCTCCACTTT
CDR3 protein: CASSYGTVNNSPLHF

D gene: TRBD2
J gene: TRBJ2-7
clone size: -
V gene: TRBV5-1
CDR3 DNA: TGCGCCAGCAGCTTGGATTTAGCGGGGGGAAATGAGCAGTACTTC
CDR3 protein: CASSLDLAGGNEQYF

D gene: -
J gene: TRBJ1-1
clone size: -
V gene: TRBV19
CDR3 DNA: TGTGCCAGTAGTAGGACCGGAGGGGTAAACACTGAAGCTTTCTTT
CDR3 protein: CASSRTGGVNTEAFF

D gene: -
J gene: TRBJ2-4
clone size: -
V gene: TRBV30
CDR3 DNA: TGTGCCTGGAGTGTTGAGTTTAACATTCAGTACTTC
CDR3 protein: CAWSVEFNIQYF

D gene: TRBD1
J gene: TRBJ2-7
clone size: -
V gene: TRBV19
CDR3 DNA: TGTGCCAGTAGTCTGGGACAGAACTACGAGCAGTACTTC
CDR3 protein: CASSLGQNYEQYF

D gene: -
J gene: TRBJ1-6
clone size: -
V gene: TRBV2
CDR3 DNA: TGTGCCAGCAGTGGGGCGACAGGTGGCAATTCACCCCTCCACTTT
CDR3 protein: CASSGATGGNSPLHF

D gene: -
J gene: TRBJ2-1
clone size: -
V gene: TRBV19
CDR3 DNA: TGTGCCAGTAGTATAGCTAGGAGGTCGACCTACAATGAGCAGTTCTTC
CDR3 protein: CASSIARRSTYNEQFF

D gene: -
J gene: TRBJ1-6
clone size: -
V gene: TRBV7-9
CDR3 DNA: TGTGCCAGCAGTCGTTGGGCGGGACGGACAAATTCACCCCTCCACTTT
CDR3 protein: CASSRWAGRTNSPLHF

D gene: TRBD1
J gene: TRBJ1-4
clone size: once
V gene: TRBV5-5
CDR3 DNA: TGTGCCAGCAGCGAGCGACAGGGGGCATATGAAAAACTGTTTTTT
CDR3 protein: CASSERQGAYEKLFF

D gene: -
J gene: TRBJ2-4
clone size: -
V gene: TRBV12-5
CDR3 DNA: TGTGCTAGTGGTTTGGGGACAGTCCTAGCCAAAAACAGTCAGTACTTC
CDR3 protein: CASGLGTVLAKNSQYF